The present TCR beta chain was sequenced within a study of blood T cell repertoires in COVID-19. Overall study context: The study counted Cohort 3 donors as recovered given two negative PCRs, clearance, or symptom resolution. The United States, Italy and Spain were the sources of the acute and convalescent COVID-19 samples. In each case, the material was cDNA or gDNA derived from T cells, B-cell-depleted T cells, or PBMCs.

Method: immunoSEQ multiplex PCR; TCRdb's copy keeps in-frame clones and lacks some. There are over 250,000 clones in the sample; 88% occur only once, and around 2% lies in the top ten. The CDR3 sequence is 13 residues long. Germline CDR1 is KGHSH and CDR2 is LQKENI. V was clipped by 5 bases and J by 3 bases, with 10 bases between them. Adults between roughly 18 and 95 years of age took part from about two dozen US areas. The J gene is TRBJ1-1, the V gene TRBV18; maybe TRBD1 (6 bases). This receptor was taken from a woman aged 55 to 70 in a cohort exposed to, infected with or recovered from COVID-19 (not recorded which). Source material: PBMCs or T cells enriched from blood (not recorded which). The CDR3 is CASSTNRDTEAFF. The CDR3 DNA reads TGTGCCAGCTCAACCAACAGGGACACTGAAGCTTTCTTT.